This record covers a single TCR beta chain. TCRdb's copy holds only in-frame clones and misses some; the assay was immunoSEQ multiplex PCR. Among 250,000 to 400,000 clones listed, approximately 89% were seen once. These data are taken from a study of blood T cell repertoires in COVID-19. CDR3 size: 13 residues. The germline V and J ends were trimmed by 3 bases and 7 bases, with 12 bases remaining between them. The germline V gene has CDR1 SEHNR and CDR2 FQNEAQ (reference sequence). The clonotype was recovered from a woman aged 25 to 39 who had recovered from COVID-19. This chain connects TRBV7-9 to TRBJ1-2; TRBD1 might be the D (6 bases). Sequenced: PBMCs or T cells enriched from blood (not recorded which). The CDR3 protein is CASSLGDKVGYTF. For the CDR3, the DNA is TGTGCCAGCAGCTTGGGGGACAAGGTTGGCTACACCTTC.